This T cell receptor beta chain was observed in a study of T cell responses to AZD1222 COVID-19 vaccine. Study information: Second doses were pooled across both intervals (about 4 or about 12 weeks). Study-wide results and caveats: A reported finding is that nearly half of spike-specific TCRs target unmutated variant regions. Mostly white British, mostly female donors; authors suggested clonal diversity may be underestimated. Regions 160-218 and 743-854 dominated among vaccine-associated CD4 TCRs spanning spike.

Of note for this clone: Antigen specificity is unknown.

The method was immunoSEQ multiplex PCR; TCRdb's version includes in-frame clones alone and lacks a portion of them. The sample has over 100,000 clones; about nine tenths are singletons. V gave up 2 bases and J gave up 0 bases, with 7 bases separating them. The CDR3 totals 15 residues. Germline values: CDR1 SEHNR, CDR2 FQNEAQ (reference sequence). The clonotype originates from an adult in good health. Sequenced material: peripheral blood, taken on day 0 of AZD1222 vaccination. The chain employs TRBV7-9 and TRBJ2-2; unclear D gene. The CDR3 DNA is TGTGCCAGCAGCTTAACCCTAGCGAACACCGGGGAGCTGTTTTTT. Translated, it gives CASSLTLANTGELFF.